This T cell receptor (beta chain) comes out of a study of cytomegalovirus exposure and HLA in healthy donors (dated by TCRdb to about 2017). Context from the whole study: An earlier analysis of roughly 630 of the donors reported 250 to 300 Gb of sequence data and 120 million or so unique TCR beta sequences from about 179 million T cells. The T cell repertoires of 666 subjects were profiled by immunosequencing and related to cytomegalovirus serostatus. In the later analysis, no new phenotypic data were used to find candidate immune exposures; instead, reliance was placed on TCR beta sequences and their occurrence across donors. Around 330 gigabases of sequencing data and 70 million to 100 million unique TCR sequences made up an early release that covered under 750 HLA-typed donors. A later genetic analysis took genome-wide SNP genotypes for about 55% of the 666 donors and used that subset as a discovery cohort. Of the 300 to 450 genotyped donors, over 80% were placed in the genetic ancestry cluster associated with self-reported Caucasian donors. To predict cytomegalovirus infection status, the study combined high-throughput TCR immunosequencing, statistical association of individual TCRs with disease status, and machine learning. In a later analysis, previously published TCR beta repertoires from hundreds of donors were re-analyzed and high-resolution HLA genotyping was added so that TCR occurrence patterns could be studied. Donor age, sex, ethnicity and CMV serostatus were compiled together with the repertoire data. In addition to the first cohort of 500 to 850 subjects, a separate validation cohort of 120 different subjects was used. All discovery cohort repertoires had been generated using a single sequencing platform. HLA typing included class I and class II loci at four-digit resolution. Four to six DR-DQ haplotypes were handled as single units for association and clustering, since linkage in the cohort was strong. Typing coverage differed by locus: A, B, C, DRB1 and DQB1 were typed in about 620-640 donors, DQA1 in around 500, DPA1 in roughly 590, and DPB1 in around 440. The study aimed to test whether signatures of past pathogen exposure could be identified by cataloging public T cell receptors. On average, around 200,000 unique TCR beta nucleotide sequences were sequenced per donor among some 420 genotyped donors of the cohort, with around 19% of those sequences being non-productive. An earlier analysis of 587 of the donors used high-throughput TCR beta sequencing to judge whether each TCR beta V gene segment behaved as functional or pseudogenic. What the authors observed across the whole study: While some public TCRs were present in many individuals, most TCR sequences turned up only very rarely across donors. According to a later genetic analysis, donors in an Asian-associated ancestry cluster had fewer N-insertions in productive TCRs than the approximately 710-donor mean. An association between a missense DCLRE1C variant and V-gene and J-gene trimming of TCR beta chains was found in a later genetic analysis and replicated in an independent cohort. A later analysis found that TCR association rates varied across HLA loci, with DRB1 alleles showing the most associated TCRs and HLA-C alleles the fewest. A total of 164 TCR beta chains were listed by the study as associated with cytomegalovirus. The authors suggested that the approach could potentially be generalized to other disease states and immunological phenotypes. Specific HLA alleles were associated with 15,000 to 20,000 TCR beta sequences at a false discovery rate of 0.05 in a later analysis. Because the 87-base-pair reads could not distinguish some IMGT-functional V segments, including TRBV6-2 and TRBV6-3, those segments were excluded. For the cohort, immune exposure information was limited to CMV serostatus. A further reported finding was that TCR beta sequences accurately predicted the HLA-A and HLA-B alleles for most subjects in the first cohort. When HLA alleles, especially DR and DQ, strongly co-occurred, TCR associations were difficult to assign to individual alleles. Because HLA typing was missing for some donors at each locus, association tests included only the typed subset. In vitro tests confirmed that a few of the cytomegalovirus-associated TCR beta chains recognize cytomegalovirus antigens. Cytomegalovirus status was reported to be diagnosed by the classifier with high specificity and sensitivity in both the original and validation cohorts. Most CMV-associated TCR beta chains appeared to be HLA-restricted in a later analysis, and the HLA associations seemed to be driven largely by CMV exposure. Sequencing depth was assumed to be roughly uniform across donors in the presence/absence analyses, though that assumption may not hold. Because counts were too low, some 17 rarely observed V segments, including chromosome 9 orphons, were excluded from the earlier analysis of under 650 of the donors. In a later analysis, HLA-associated TCR beta chains were found to be more clonally expanded and to have lower generation probabilities than equally common non-associated chains. The sequencing pipeline was judged likely to have produced a cluster of highly shared sequence variants as a technical artifact. The cohort was sequenced for TCR beta chains only, and without alpha or paired-chain data the features that could be detected were limited. In an earlier analysis of some 500 of the donors, most TCR beta V segments were observed in productive rearrangements about 87% or about 30% of the time, broadly matching IMGT annotations. Linkage disequilibrium might explain the correlated functional status among segregating V segments, but an unknown experimental factor could not be ruled out. Several of the top co-occurrence clusters appeared to be linked to parvovirus B19, influenza, CMV and Epstein-Barr virus, according to a later analysis.

This clone appeared a few times. Its antigen is not yet known. No clone much larger than this one lies a single base away; base qualities are absent. Library preparation employed the immunoSEQ multiplex PCR assay. The multiplex PCR relied on a mix of 60 forward primers for TCR Vbeta segments and 13 reverse primers for TCR Jbeta segments. Amplification of the CDR3 region of rearranged TCR beta genes was performed with a multiplex PCR assay on genomic DNA. The amplified TCR beta libraries were sequenced on the Illumina HiSeq System as 87-base-pair reads. The paper's data handling went like this. Across the 670 or so repertoires, a later analysis counted tens of millions of unique TCR beta chains, 9.5 million to 12 million of which were shared by at least two donors. Raw reads were error-corrected and collapsed into unique sequences by a nearest-neighbor algorithm in which closely related sequences were merged to remove PCR and sequencing errors. CDR3 sequences were aligned to IMGT reference sequences to assign V, D and J gene segments. Each retained sequence needed at least a six-nucleotide match to both a V gene segment and a J gene segment. A rearrangement was called productive if the CDR3 had no stop codons and remained in frame with V and J, and every other rearrangement was called non-productive. Following IMGT convention, CDR3 was defined as the stretch from the second conserved V-encoded cysteine to the conserved J-encoded phenylalanine. The earlier analysis of 587 of the donors excluded any sequence lacking an unambiguous match to a single V gene segment. An earlier analysis of a few hundred of the donors called V segments functional above 56.7% productive rearrangements and segregating when the between-donor standard deviation exceeded 5%. To diagnose cytomegalovirus status from the catalog of TCR beta chain sequences, a statistical classification framework was built. In a later analysis, TCR nucleotide sequences were compared against IMGT/GENE-DB human TR gene sequences so that V and J genes could be assigned. Using the TCRdist pipeline, a later analysis assigned CDR3 sequences along with most-parsimonious VDJ recombination scenarios. In a later analysis, each TCR beta chain was defined by its CDR3 amino acid sequence together with its V-gene family, and reads lacking a unique V-gene family were excluded. As a way to deal with suspected cross-contamination and a sequencing artifact, a later analysis dropped approximately 590 nucleotide sequences that were highly shared and had low generation probability. For each public chain, a later analysis derived a clonal expansion index from normalized ranks of inferred template counts within each repertoire. Generation probabilities in a later analysis came from a VDJ recombination model fitted to out-of-frame rearrangements, and those results were checked against IGoR. A later analysis scored TCR-TCR, TCR-HLA and TCR-CMV co-occurrence with hypergeometric tests, applying a repertoire-size bias correction to TCR pairs. To estimate false discovery rates, a later analysis permuted the HLA or CMV assignments 20 times. In a later analysis, co-occurring TCRs were grouped using DBSCAN, with TCRdist sequence similarity added in when clustering inside HLA-allele-positive subsets. Repertoires with fewer than 30,000 or more than 120,000 public chains were left out of co-occurrence clustering, as were five repertoires with anomalous nucleotide sharing. The immuneACCESS repertoire file appears here via TCRdb, limited to in-frame rearrangements. These files lack a portion of the clones; in checked studies, under half of the deficit traces to unresolved V genes, and the cause of the others is not known. The V and J calls and clone size are taken from that table; D and trimming were inferred from the DNA. This sample holds 150,000 to 200,000 clones; around 82% were observed only once. The ten largest clones represent 5.7% of the sample.

From a lookup of the germline V gene, CDR1 and CDR2 are KGHSH and LQKENI. V gives up 3 bases and J gives up 7 bases, and the segment between their germline ends measures 10 bases. The CDR3 holds 13 amino acids from the cysteine to the phenylalanine. CDR3 DNA only is kept here, 39 bases in frame from base 1. In total, 600 or so healthy bone marrow donors made up the cohort. All cohort members were sampled while nominally healthy, although unrecorded immune exposures were likely present. The donor was CMV seronegative and was included in the group of 352 seronegative cohort members. A peripheral blood sample was collected from each donor, and TCR beta sequencing was performed on peripheral blood mononuclear cells. Genomic DNA extraction from the blood cell samples was performed with the Qiagen DNeasy Blood Extraction Kit.

Recombination linked TRBV18 to TRBJ2-1, with a weak D call of TRBD1 (6 bases match). The sequenced material came from PBMCs. The receptor was isolated from a man aged 35 to 55 in good health and CMV-seronegative. For the CDR3, the sequence is CASSPQGINEQFF. At the DNA level, the sequence is TGTGCCAGCTCACCTCAGGGGATAAATGAGCAGTTCTTC.